The 5 T cell receptor beta chains listed next were all sequenced from one sample in a study of blood T cell repertoires in COVID-19. Sequencing used immunoSEQ multiplex PCR; TCRdb keeps in-frame clones, though not all of them. The repertoire holds 350,000 or so clones, around 90% seen once, with roughly 3.9% in the top ten. Sequenced: peripheral blood. Source of these receptors: an older woman with COVID-19, enrolled during active disease.

A note on this clone: Different DNA sequences within this sample yield the same CDR3. The CDR3 sequence is CASSLAGNREETQYF. The CDR3 nucleotides are TGCGCCAGCAGCTTGGCGGGGAACAGGGAAGAGACCCAGTACTTC. The chain employs TRBV5-1 and TRBJ2-5; TRBD1 is a possible D gene (6 bases). Trimming pared 0 bases from V and 3 bases from J, leaving 12 bases between. The CDR3 totals 15 residues. CDR1 and CDR2 from the germline V gene are SGHRS and YFSETQ.

V is TRBV14 and J is TRBJ1-2; TRBD1 matches at 9 bases. The V gene end was trimmed by 4 bases and the J gene end by 8 bases; junction bases not matched to a gene: 14. Per the germline V gene, CDR1 is SGHDN and CDR2 is FVKESK. The CDR3 extends over 16 amino acids. DNA for the CDR3: TGTGCCAGCAGCCTGCACCCGGGACAGGGACCCGAGGGCTACACCTTC. This codes for CASSLHPGQGPEGYTF.

The gene calls are TRBV5-1 and TRBJ1-5, with D maybe TRBD1 (6 bases). This CDR3 contains 13 residues. Germline CDR1 and CDR2: SGHRS and YFSETQ. V dropped 3 bases and J dropped 6 bases, with 10 bases sitting between them. The CDR3 nucleotides are TGCGCCAGCAGCTCAGGGGTCGGTCAGCCCCAGCATTTT. Translating gives CASSSGVGQPQHF.

V usage is TRBV12-3 or TRBV12-4 and J usage is TRBJ2-5; D gene ambiguous. V was pared by 5 bases and J by 11 bases, with 12 bases between. The CDR3 totals 11 residues. This CDR3 is CASSLDREQYF. In DNA form, the CDR3 reads TGTGCCAGCAGTCTAGACCGAGAGCAGTACTTC.

This chain uses TRBV3-1 (or the pseudogene TRBV3-2) with TRBJ1-1; possible D gene TRBD1, 5 bases. The CDR3 length is 16 residues. Germline CDR1 reads LGHDT; CDR2 reads YNNKEL (reference sequence). Trimming cost V 4 bases and J 2 bases, with 17 bases left between them. DNA for the CDR3: TGTGCCAGCAGCCTCTCTACCCAGGGATTTAACACTGAAGCTTTCTTT. It codes for CASSLSTQGFNTEAFF.